A single sample is the source of the 23 T cell receptor beta chains below, sequenced in a study of blood T cell repertoires in COVID-19. The repertoire was sequenced with immunoSEQ multiplex PCR; TCRdb's copy has only in-frame clones and lacks some. The sample carries 200,000 to 250,000 clones, less than 85% recorded once. The sequenced sample was peripheral blood. These TCRs come from a woman aged 70-85 years with acute or convalescent COVID-19.

In its sample, this clone was seen a few times. J is TRBJ1-4 and V is TRBV18, with 7 bases identical to TRBD1. Germline loops: CDR1 KGHSH, CDR2 LQKENI. V was clipped by 5 bases and J by 4 bases; unmatched bases: 7. The CDR3 has 15 amino acids. The CDR3 loop reads CASSAGGTDNEKLFF. As DNA, the CDR3 is TGTGCCAGCTCAGCTGGCGGGACAGATAATGAAAAACTGTTTTTT.

This clone was seen a handful of times. The V gene is TRBV30, the J gene TRBJ2-1; 7 positions agree with TRBD2. The V and J ends lost 5 bases and 6 bases, in that order; junction bases with no gene match: 13. Germline V CDR1 and CDR2: GTSNPN, SVGIG (reference sequence). CDR3 length equals 15 residues. CDR3 region: CAWGPFGGGSNEQFF. DNA for the CDR3: TGTGCCTGGGGTCCATTTGGCGGGGGAAGCAATGAGCAGTTCTTC.

The V call is TRBV6-4, the J call TRBJ1-2, with D perhaps matching TRBD1 (6 bases). The CDR3 totals 14 residues. V was pared by 0 bases and J by 3 bases, with 8 bases between. CDR1 MRHNA and CDR2 SNTAGT come from the germline V gene. CDR3: CASSDSRQDYGYTF. The CDR3 DNA follows: TGTGCCAGCAGTGACTCGAGACAGGACTATGGCTACACCTTC.

The chain links TRBV4-1 to TRBJ1-5, with 8 bases that match TRBD1. V lost 3 bases to trimming and J lost 3 bases; unmatched junction nucleotides: 10. CDR3 length: 17 amino acids. CDR1 and CDR2 from the germline V gene are MGHRA and YSYEKL. The chain's CDR3 is CASSQGGAGGLNQPQHF. The CDR3 DNA reads as TGCGCCAGCAGCCAGGGTGGGGCAGGGGGCCTCAATCAGCCCCAGCATTTT.

The rearrangement uses TRBV10-3 and TRBJ1-2, with unresolved D. Germline-derived CDR1 and CDR2 are ENHRY and SYGVKD. The V gene lost 3 bases and the J gene lost 0 bases, with 8 bases spanning the gap. This CDR3 has 14 amino acids. This CDR3 reads CAISEVGSNYGYTF. The CDR3 nucleotides read TGTGCCATCAGTGAAGTCGGTTCTAACTATGGCTACACCTTC.

The rearrangement uses TRBV19 and TRBJ2-6; D gene unclear. This CDR3 is 17 amino acids long. V was cut by 1 base and J by 2 bases, with 12 bases left in between. The germline gives CDR1 LNHDA, CDR2 SQIVND (reference sequence). The CDR3 region has the DNA TGTGCCAGTAGTATAGGGGCCCTTATTACTGGGGCCAACGTCCTGACTTTC. Its translation: CASSIGALITGANVLTF.

The J gene is TRBJ2-1, the V gene TRBV28; TRBD1 matches at 9 bases. J was trimmed by 7 bases and V by 5 bases; bases with no gene match: 9. Per the germline V gene, CDR1 is MDHEN and CDR2 is SYDVKM. The CDR3 loop spans 15 amino acids. CDR3 bases: TGTGCCAGCAGTCGATCCGGGACAGGGAAGAATGAGCAGTTCTTC. It yields the protein CASSRSGTGKNEQFF. The whole variable domain, filled in from reference TRBV28 and TRBJ2-1, reads DVKVTQSSRYLVKRTGEKVFLECVQDMDHENMFWYRQDPGLGLRLIYFSYDVKMKEKGDIPEGYSVSREKKERFSLILESASTNQTSMYLCASSRSGTGKNEQFFGPGTRLTVL.

With regard to this clone: Sequence at one end of the junction differs from germline and may be a read error. The rearrangement joins TRBV9 to TRBJ2-4, with 8 bases lining up with TRBD1. The CDR3 contains 16 residues. The germline CDR1 and CDR2 sequences are SGDLS and YYNGEE. CDR3 protein: CANSAGQGIDKNIQYF. In DNA, the CDR3 is TGTGCCAACAGCGCCGGACAGGGCATTGACAAAAACATTCAGTACTTC. Based on the CDR3 plus reference TRBV9 and TRBJ2-4, the full variable domain is DSGVTQTPKHLITATGQRVTLRCSPRSGDLSVYWYQQSLDQGLQFLIQYYNGEERAKGNILERFSAQQFPDLHSELNLSSLELGDSALYFCANSAGQGIDKNIQYFGAGTRLSVL.

The chain couples TRBV6-5 to TRBJ1-5, with 8 positions matching TRBD1. The trim removed 6 bases at V and 7 bases at J, leaving 8 bases unmatched. The CDR3 totals 14 residues. Germline V gene data show CDR1 as MNHEY and CDR2 as SVGAGI. CDR3 amino acids: CASRSGGSGQPQHF. CDR3 DNA sequence: TGTGCCAGCAGGTCAGGGGGCTCGGGGCAGCCCCAGCATTTT.

This clone has only one observation. The gene calls are TRBV19 and TRBJ2-1; 12 bases align to TRBD2. The CDR3 is 17 residues long. In germline, CDR1 is LNHDA, CDR2 SQIVND (reference sequence). With V trimmed by 5 bases and J by 8 bases, 13 bases remained unmatched. The CDR3 DNA reads TGTGCCAGTAGTCTCTCCATGACTAGCGGGGGTAGGGATGAGCAGTTCTTC. Translation gives CASSLSMTSGGRDEQFF.

This chain uses TRBV15 with TRBJ2-5; weak D call: TRBD2 (5 bases). The germline V gene encodes CDR1 LNHNV and CDR2 YYDKDF (reference sequence). The V end lost 0 bases, the J end lost 2 bases, and 16 bases lay between the germline ends. The CDR3 loop spans 17 amino acids. CDR3 protein: CATSRDPLAGYQETQYF. CDR3 DNA sequence: TGTGCCACCAGCAGAGATCCCCTGGCGGGTTATCAAGAGACCCAGTACTTC.

V gene TRBV15 combines with J gene TRBJ1-2; 9 nucleotides line up with TRBD1. This CDR3 region has 14 residues. Germline-derived CDR1 and CDR2 are LNHNV and YYDKDF (reference sequence). Trimming removed 0 bases from V and 5 bases from J; junction bases left unmatched: 1. The CDR3 region has the DNA TGTGCCACCAGCAGAGAAGGGACAGGGTATGGCTACACCTTC. It is translated as CATSREGTGYGYTF.

This clone has a handful of counts. This chain joins TRBV7-9 and TRBJ1-2; weak D call: TRBD1 (6 bases). V lost 1 base, J lost 3 bases, and 6 bases lay in between. CDR3 length equals 13 residues. CDR1 and CDR2 (germline): SEHNR, FQNEAQ (reference sequence). The chain's CDR3 is CASSLGTDYGYTF. CDR3 sequence (DNA): TGTGCCAGCAGCTTAGGGACAGACTATGGCTACACCTTC.

The rearrangement joins TRBV4-2 to TRBJ2-3; 8 positions match TRBD2. Germline values: CDR1 LGHNA, CDR2 YNFKEQ. The CDR3 loop spans 17 amino acids. Unmatched junction bases numbered 7, after V lost 0 bases and J lost 2 bases. DNA of the CDR3: TGTGCCAGCAGCCAAGAGAAGGGAGCGGGGGCCACAGATACGCAGTATTTT. Protein product: CASSQEKGAGATDTQYF.

This clone was found once. V and J are TRBV19 and TRBJ2-1; 7 bases fit TRBD1. The CDR3 contains 12 residues. Germline CDR1 is LNHDA and CDR2 is SQIVND (reference sequence). Trimming took 5 bases from V and 7 from J; bases not matched to a gene: 2. The CDR3 region is CASSEQGNEQFF. CDR3 DNA: TGTGCCAGTAGTGAACAGGGGAATGAGCAGTTCTTC.

This clone has a handful of counts. The chain carries TRBV27 and TRBJ2-2; TRBD1 matches 8 bases. Germline V gives CDR1 MNHEY, CDR2 SMNVEV (reference sequence). The CDR3 covers 15 residues. J was trimmed by 1 base and V by 5 bases; bases with no gene match: 3. The CDR3 nucleotides read TGTGCCAGCAGTCCCGGGACAGGGAACACCGGGGAGCTGTTTTTT. As protein: CASSPGTGNTGELFF.

The rearrangement joins TRBV5-1 to TRBJ2-5, with 7 nucleotides matching TRBD1. This CDR3 is built from 15 residues. V gave up 0 bases and J gave up 4 bases; unmatched junction bases: 6. Germline V CDR1 and CDR2: SGHRS, YFSETQ. Written as DNA, the CDR3 is TGCGCCAGCAGCTTGGACAGGGGAGTTGGAGAGACCCAGTACTTC. Amino acid sequence: CASSLDRGVGETQYF.

J is TRBJ2-3 and V is TRBV20-1, with 8 bases identical to TRBD2. The CDR3 runs 15 residues. Trimming removed 3 bases from V and 6 bases from J; junction bases left unmatched: 11. Germline loops: CDR1 DFQATT, CDR2 SNEGSKA (reference sequence). CDR3 residues: CSASAASGLGDTQYF. The CDR3 DNA is TGCAGTGCTAGTGCGGCTAGCGGGTTGGGGGATACGCAGTATTTT.

This clone was seen once. The rearrangement uses TRBV5-1 and TRBJ1-1; 8 bases are shared with TRBD1. CDR3 length equals 14 residues. From germline, CDR1 is SGHRS and CDR2 YFSETQ. Germline trimming cut 2 bases from V and 1 base from J; bases unmatched to any gene: 1. CDR3 in DNA: TGCGCCAGCAGCTTCGACAGGGGGAACACTGAAGCTTTCTTT. It yields the protein CASSFDRGNTEAFF.

Only a few counts were recorded for this clone. The chain employs TRBV12-3 or TRBV12-4 and TRBJ2-3, with D uncertain. V was shortened by 6 bases and J by 2 bases, with 9 bases between the two germline ends. CDR3 length: 13 residues. Here the CDR3 DNA reads TGTGCCAGCAGAACAGTTTACACAGATACGCAGTATTTT. Protein sequence: CASRTVYTDTQYF.

Here the CDR3 DNA reads TGTGCCAGCAGTGGTTCTAGAAACTCCAAAAACATTCAGTACTTC. This sequence encodes CASSGSRNSKNIQYF. This chain connects TRBV25-1 to TRBJ2-4; D uncertain. Germline loops: CDR1 MGHDK, CDR2 SYGVNS. V lost 4 bases and J 2 bases, leaving 12 bases between the germline ends. This CDR3 comprises 15 residues.

The CDR3 region is CASNRDSYTDTQYF. The CDR3 bases are TGCGCCAGCAACCGGGACAGTTACACAGATACGCAGTATTTT. The rearrangement links TRBV5-1 to TRBJ2-3; TRBD1 matches 7 bases. The junction had 6 bases not matched to a gene; V was cut back by 6 bases and J by 2 bases. The germline V gene encodes CDR1 SGHRS and CDR2 YFSETQ. CDR3 size: 14 residues.

The chain recombines TRBV11-2 with TRBJ2-7, with unresolved D. Trimming pared 0 bases from V and 2 bases from J, leaving 11 bases between. Germline V gene lookup returns CDR1 SGHAT and CDR2 FQNNGV. The CDR3 has 15 amino acids. The chain's CDR3 is CASSLDQRVAYEQYF. The CDR3 DNA follows: TGTGCCAGCAGCTTAGATCAACGGGTGGCCTACGAGCAGTACTTC.